Below are 8 T cell receptor beta chains sequenced from a single sample in a study of shared clonotypes between healthy human individuals. The data were produced by immunoSEQ multiplex PCR, yet TCRdb's version contains in-frame clones alone and is incomplete. The repertoire holds approximately 2.5 million clones, with approximately 93% as singletons. Sequenced: naive CD4+ T cells from PBMCs. Documented subset: CD45RA+ positively selected. The source of these receptors is a man aged 18 to 29 in good health. Some clones in this sample may be carry-over from other donors' samples.

This clone was detected only a few times. The chain employs TRBV6-5 and TRBJ2-7; no definite D call. Trimming took off 6 bases at V and 2 bases at J, with 11 bases between the two ends. The CDR3 is 13 amino acids. CDR1 MNHEY and CDR2 SVGAGI come from the germline V gene. DNA for the CDR3: TGTGCCAGCAGCCTCCGCCAGCCCTACGAGCAGTACTTC. Amino acid sequence: CASSLRQPYEQYF.

V usage is TRBV2 and J usage is TRBJ1-5; 7 bases fit TRBD1. Germline-derived CDR1 and CDR2 are SNHLY and FYNNEI. CDR3 length equals 14 residues. The V segment lost 4 bases and the J segment 5 bases; nucleotides outside the gene matches: 5. CDR3 region: CASSGNRGDQPQHF. The CDR3 region has the DNA TGTGCCAGCAGTGGAAACAGGGGAGATCAGCCCCAGCATTTT. The full variable domain, its missing parts supplied by reference TRBV2 and TRBJ1-5, is EPEVTQTPSHQVTQMGQEVILRCVPISNHLYFYWYRQILGQKVEFLVSFYNNEISEKSEIFDDQFSVERPDGSNFTLKIRSTKLEDSAMYFCASSGNRGDQPQHFGDGTRLSIL.

This sequence joins TRBV10-3 and TRBJ2-1, with 10 bases aligning to TRBD1. CDR3 length: 15 amino acids. Germline CDR1 ENHRY, CDR2 SYGVKD. V lost 2 bases, J lost 6 bases, and 4 bases stayed unmatched. The CDR3 loop reads CAISETWTGGNEQFF. The CDR3 nucleotides read TGTGCCATCAGTGAGACGTGGACAGGGGGCAATGAGCAGTTCTTC.

The chain employs TRBV5-1 and TRBJ2-7; 7 bases are shared with TRBD1. CDR3 size: 14 residues. CDR1 and CDR2 (germline): SGHRS, YFSETQ. With V trimmed by 2 bases and J by 3 bases, 5 bases remained unmatched. CDR3 sequence reads: CASSLIGGGYEQYF. The CDR3 region has the DNA TGCGCCAGCAGCTTAATAGGGGGCGGCTACGAGCAGTACTTC.

This chain joins TRBV5-4 and TRBJ2-3; D call uncertain. V lost 3 bases, J lost 5 bases, and 10 bases lay in between. Germline lookup yields CDR1 SGHNT and CDR2 YYREEE (reference sequence). The CDR3 length is 13 residues. CDR3 sequence: CASSSRPGDTQYF. CDR3 DNA: TGTGCCAGCAGCTCCCGACCAGGAGATACGCAGTATTTT.

Note on this clone: This sample also contains other DNA sequences that code for the same CDR3. V and J are TRBV5-1 and TRBJ2-7, with D possibly matching TRBD2 (5 bases). The ends were cut back, 0 bases at V and 0 bases at J, with 10 bases in the middle. Germline lookup yields CDR1 SGHRS and CDR2 YFSETQ. The CDR3 totals 15 residues. CDR3 nucleotide sequence: TGCGCCAGCAGCTTGGGACCAGGAGGCTCCTACGAGCAGTACTTC. Encoded protein: CASSLGPGGSYEQYF. Based on the CDR3 plus reference TRBV5-1 and TRBJ2-7, the full variable domain is KAGVTQTPRYLIKTRGQQVTLSCSPISGHRSVSWYQQTPGQGLQFLFEYFSETQRNKGNFPGRFSGRQFSNSRSEMNVSTLELGDSALYLCASSLGPGGSYEQYFGPGTRLTVT.

CDR3 loop: CASRGGQLGNQPQHF. The CDR3 region has the DNA TGTGCCAGCAGGGGGGGACAGTTAGGCAATCAGCCCCAGCATTTT. The gene calls are TRBV2 and TRBJ1-5; 7 bases map to TRBD1. Germline assignment: CDR1 SNHLY and CDR2 FYNNEI. The CDR3 consists of 15 residues. After removal of 6 bases from V and 2 bases from J, the junction contained 7 bases not matched to a gene.

CDR3: CSVRGPGETQYF. In nucleotides, the CDR3 is TGCAGCGTTCGTGGGCCAGGGGAGACCCAGTACTTC. V usage is TRBV29-1 and J usage is TRBJ2-5, with a tentative D call TRBD1 (5 bases). This CDR3 has 12 residues. The V gene lost 5 bases and the J gene lost 5 bases, with 12 bases spanning the gap. The V gene's germline CDR1 is SQVTM and CDR2 ANQGSEA.